The present entry profiles one TCR beta chain with its context. Its antigen is not yet known. Base quality data are lacking; no much larger clone is found one base away. The sample belongs to a study of T-cell reconstitution after alpha-beta-depleted transplantation in children (dated by TCRdb to about 2016). At the level of the whole study: Using TCR repertoire profiling, the study followed T-cell immune reconstitution in a quantitative way in children after TCRalphabeta/CD19-depleted allogeneic hematopoietic cell transplantation.

The library came from PCR. TCRdb lists the instrument as Illumina HiSeq 2500. TCR library preparation used molecular barcoding, with unique molecular identifiers applied to normalize quantification of the TCRbeta repertoire. TCRdb reprocessed the public reads (quality trimming at Q25 with fastp, clone calling with MiXCR) and kept in-frame beta chains. Rows with one shared CDR3 protein collapse into an entry with the most common genes and DNA. This sample holds about 72,000 distinct CDR3 sequences; about 6.7% were observed only once. The ten largest account for 2% to 3% of the sample. This TCR derives from a human donor who donated a stem cell graft to a child with acute lymphoblastic leukemia. The material was PBMCs from the stem cell graft donor, obtained from the stem cell graft.

In nucleotide form, the sequence is TGTGCCAGTAGTATAGAAGGGCTAGCGGGATTTACATCGCAGCCAACCAATGAGCAGTTCTTC. It specifies CASSIEGLAGFTSQPTNEQFF. The V gene is TRBV19 and the J gene is TRBJ2-1; TRBD2 fits 9 bases in the junction. Relative to germline, V is missing 0 bases and J is missing 6 bases, with 21 bases of the junction outside any gene match. CDR3 length: 21 amino acids, cysteine to phenylalanine. Just the 63-base CDR3 DNA is kept, in frame starting at base 1. The germline V gene (reference sequence) provides CDR1 LNHDA and CDR2 SQIVND.